These T cell receptor beta chains were read from a single sample in a study of T cell responses to AZD1222 COVID-19 vaccine. Sequencing was performed with immunoSEQ multiplex PCR; in TCRdb, only in-frame clones are kept and a portion is missing. This table has roughly 99,000 clones, about nine tenths appearing once. This specimen was peripheral blood, taken 28 days after the second AZD1222 dose. These receptors originate from an adult who received the AZD1222 COVID-19 vaccine. Each CDR3 is given with its conserved first and last residue. D genes are given only for firm matches. Clone size is shown for a subset of rows, as once, few, many or a class of expanded clone.

j_call,v_call,d_call,clone_size,cdr3_aa,cdr3_nt
TRBJ2-7,TRBV28,.,.,CASSLVHEQYF,TGTGCCAGCAGTTTGGTCCACGAGCAGTACTTC
TRBJ2-5,TRBV5-1,.,.,CASSLSGVVGVETQYF,TGCGCCAGCAGCTTGTCGGGAGTTGTAGGAGTAGAGACCCAGTACTTC
TRBJ2-5,TRBV7-6,.,.,CASSPRETQYF,TGTGCCAGCAGCCCCCGAGAGACCCAGTACTTC
TRBJ1-6,TRBV4-1,.,.,CASAGESSYNSPLHF,TGCGCCAGCGCGGGGGAGAGCTCCTATAATTCACCCCTCCACTTT
TRBJ1-5,TRBV4-1,TRBD1,many,CASSLLQGDSQPQHF,TGCGCCAGCAGCCTTCTACAGGGGGACAGTCAGCCCCAGCATTTT
TRBJ2-1,TRBV25-1,TRBD2,.,CASSGLLAGGRYEQFF,TGTGCCAGCAGTGGCTTACTAGCGGGAGGTCGGTATGAGCAGTTCTTC
TRBJ1-1,TRBV7-8,.,.,CASSPGQRDPEAFF,TGTGCCAGCAGCCCTGGACAACGGGACCCTGAAGCTTTCTTT
TRBJ2-7,TRBV10-3,.,.,CAISEANEQYF,TGTGCCATCAGTGAGGCAAACGAGCAGTACTTC
TRBJ1-4,TRBV5-4,.,.,CASSRNRDGEKLFF,TGTGCCAGCAGCCGGAACAGGGACGGAGAAAAACTGTTTTTT
TRBJ2-7,TRBV18,.,.,CASSLRGRGYEQYF,TGTGCCAGCTCCCTGCGGGGCAGGGGGTACGAGCAGTACTTC
TRBJ2-3,TRBV28,TRBD2,.,CATETGTSGRQADTQYF,TGTGCCACCGAAACTGGGACTAGCGGGAGGCAGGCAGATACGCAGTATTTT
TRBJ2-1,TRBV5-4,TRBD1,.,CASSWDRGISYNEQFF,TGTGCCAGCAGCTGGGACAGGGGTATCTCCTACAATGAGCAGTTCTTC
TRBJ2-3,TRBV7-9,TRBD1,.,CASSLDRMKGAGGPDTQYF,TGTGCCAGCAGCTTAGATCGAATGAAGGGGGCAGGCGGCCCAGATACGCAGTATTTT
TRBJ2-1,TRBV10-3,TRBD2,.,CAISGTSGVNEQFF,TGTGCCATCAGCGGGACTAGCGGGGTCAATGAGCAGTTCTTC
TRBJ2-7,TRBV19,.,.,CASNPGHSSYEQYF,TGTGCCAGTAATCCAGGTCACTCCTCCTACGAGCAGTACTTC
TRBJ2-3,TRBV6-6,TRBD2,.,CASSPSGIAGGTDTQYF,TGTGCCAGCAGTCCATCCGGCATAGCGGGAGGAACTGATACGCAGTATTTT
TRBJ1-4,TRBV27,TRBD1,.,CASSLGQGSEKLFF,TGTGCCAGCAGTTTAGGACAGGGGAGTGAAAAACTGTTTTTT
TRBJ1-1,TRBV10-3,TRBD1,once,CAISGQGDTEAFF,TGTGCCATCAGCGGACAGGGGGACACTGAAGCTTTCTTT
TRBJ1-1,TRBV5-5,.,.,CASSQRAAGNTEAFF,TGTGCCAGCAGCCAACGGGCAGCGGGGAACACTGAAGCTTTCTTT
TRBJ1-5,TRBV14,.,.,CASSQGGNQPQHF,TGTGCCAGCAGCCAAGGGGGGAATCAGCCCCAGCATTTT
TRBJ2-2,TRBV7-8,TRBD1,.,CASSLAIVGGAISGELFF,TGTGCCAGCAGCTTAGCGATTGTAGGGGGCGCCATTTCCGGGGAGCTGTTTTTT
TRBJ2-5,TRBV5-1,.,.,CASSLGRGRETQYF,TGCGCCAGCAGCTTGGGCCGGGGCCGAGAGACCCAGTACTTC
TRBJ1-6,TRBV19,.,.,CASSKTDLSSPLHF,TGTGCCAGTAGTAAGACGGATCTTAGTTCACCCCTCCACTTT
TRBJ2-1,TRBV7-8,.,.,CASSLYLGTEQFF,TGTGCCAGCAGCTTATATTTGGGGACTGAGCAGTTCTTC
TRBJ1-2,TRBV6-6,TRBD1,.,CASSYHGTAYGYTF,TGTGCCAGCAGTTACCACGGGACAGCTTATGGCTACACCTTC
TRBJ1-2,TRBV30,TRBD1,.,CAWSVLGGGGYGYTF,TGTGCCTGGAGTGTACTCGGAGGGGGCGGGTATGGCTACACCTTC
TRBJ1-5,TRBV6-7,.,.,CASSCMGRCASNQPQHF,TGTGCCAGCAGTTGTATGGGTCGCTGCGCGAGCAATCAGCCCCAGCATTTT
TRBJ1-1,TRBV7-8,.,.,CASSLARGAGAFF,TGTGCCAGCAGCTTAGCGCGGGGGGCCGGCGCTTTCTTT
TRBJ2-3,TRBV5-1,.,.,CASSLGLRTDTQYF,TGCGCCAGCAGCTTGGGACTACGCACAGATACGCAGTATTTT
TRBJ1-4,TRBV11-2,TRBD1,.,CASSFRQGANEKLFF,TGTGCCAGCAGCTTTAGACAGGGGGCTAATGAAAAACTGTTTTTT
TRBJ2-2,TRBV24-1,.,.,CATSDPGAGVTGELFF,TGTGCCACCAGTGATCCCGGGGCAGGGGTTACCGGGGAGCTGTTTTTT
TRBJ1-6,TRBV30,TRBD1,.,CAWSRDPTGGSSPLHF,TGTGCCTGGAGCCGCGACCCGACAGGGGGCTCTTCACCCCTCCACTTT
TRBJ2-3,TRBV7-3,TRBD2,.,CASSPSGTTPPDTQYF,TGTGCCAGCAGCCCTAGCGGGACCACCCCCCCAGATACGCAGTATTTT
TRBJ1-1,TRBV29-1,.,.,CSVEPAVNTEAFF,TGCAGCGTTGAACCGGCCGTGAACACTGAAGCTTTCTTT
TRBJ2-1,TRBV10-3,TRBD2,.,CAISARTSGDHNEQFF,TGTGCCATCAGTGCCAGGACTAGCGGGGATCACAATGAGCAGTTCTTC
TRBJ1-2,TRBV15,.,few,CATSRAVVNYGYTF,TGTGCCACCAGCAGAGCGGTAGTTAACTATGGCTACACCTTC
TRBJ2-1,TRBV28,.,once,CAIGGERRSYNEQFF,TGTGCCATAGGGGGGGAGAGAAGGTCATACAATGAGCAGTTCTTC
TRBJ2-2,TRBV7-3,TRBD2,once,CASSLAGNTGELFF,TGTGCCAGCAGCCTAGCGGGGAACACCGGGGAGCTGTTTTTT
TRBJ2-3,TRBV9,.,.,CASSRDFTDTQYF,TGTGCCAGCAGTCGGGACTTCACAGATACGCAGTATTTT
TRBJ2-1,TRBV27,.,.,CASSSAGTNSYNEQFF,TGTGCCAGCAGTTCTGCCGGGACAAACTCCTACAATGAGCAGTTCTTC
TRBJ1-6,TRBV19,.,once,CASSIGTVNGSPLHF,TGTGCCAGTAGTATAGGGACGGTGAACGGATCACCCCTCCACTTT
TRBJ2-2,TRBV7-2,.,once,CASSLASKNTGELFF,TGTGCCAGCAGCTTAGCATCGAAGAACACCGGGGAGCTGTTTTTT
TRBJ2-2,TRBV4-2,.,.,CASSPPSRAGELFF,TGTGCCAGCAGCCCTCCTAGTCGGGCCGGGGAGCTGTTTTTT
TRBJ1-1,TRBV18,.,.,CASSLRAPNTEAFF,TGTGCCAGCTCACTCCGGGCTCCGAACACTGAAGCTTTCTTT
TRBJ2-7,TRBV7-2,.,.,CASKLGRAESQQYF,TGTGCCAGCAAGCTGGGCCGAGCCGAATCCCAGCAGTACTTC
TRBJ2-6,TRBV9,.,.,CASSADPRETGANVLTF,TGTGCCAGCAGCGCAGACCCCAGGGAGACTGGGGCCAACGTCCTGACTTTC
TRBJ2-5,TRBV4-2,.,.,CASSQGGGRAETQYF,TGTGCCAGCAGCCAAGGGGGGGGCCGGGCGGAGACCCAGTACTTC
TRBJ2-7,TRBV7-9,.,.,CASSSVRGGSSYEQYF,TGTGCCAGCAGCTCGGTTAGGGGGGGCAGCTCCTACGAGCAGTACTTC
TRBJ2-7,TRBV29-1,TRBD1,.,CSVGGTGKYEQYF,TGCAGCGTTGGAGGGACAGGGAAATACGAGCAGTACTTC
TRBJ1-4,TRBV19,.,.,CASSISRTQSEKLFF,TGTGCCAGTAGTATTTCCCGGACCCAGAGCGAAAAACTGTTTTTT
TRBJ2-7,TRBV9,.,.,CASSVEAGRLSYEQYF,TGTGCCAGCAGCGTAGAGGCGGGCAGGCTGTCCTACGAGCAGTACTTC
TRBJ1-6,TRBV7-2,.,.,CASSLVGGATDSPLHF,TGTGCCAGCAGCTTAGTTGGGGGGGCAACGGATTCACCCCTCCACTTT
TRBJ1-2,TRBV6-2/TRBV6-3,.,.,CASSRPGRLNYGYTF,TGTGCCAGCAGTCGTCCTGGGAGACTTAACTATGGCTACACCTTC
TRBJ2-3,TRBV5-1,.,.,CASSSRDQPADTQYF,TGCGCCAGCAGCTCCCGGGATCAACCAGCAGATACGCAGTATTTT
TRBJ1-5,TRBV12-3/TRBV12-4,.,.,CASRTGSNQPQHF,TGTGCCAGCAGGACAGGTTCAAATCAGCCCCAGCATTTT
TRBJ2-1,TRBV27,TRBD1,.,CASSLSNLGTGRVDNEQFF,TGTGCCAGCAGTTTATCGAATCTGGGGACAGGACGTGTGGACAATGAGCAGTTCTTC
TRBJ1-2,TRBV28,TRBD1,.,CASSLRDRVHGGYTF,TGTGCCAGCAGTCTAAGGGACAGGGTACATGGCGGCTACACCTTC